These T cell receptor beta chains were read from a single sample in a study of CD8 T cells in ankylosing spondylitis. TCRdb re-called the 5' RACE reads through MiXCR, storing one row per CDR3 protein. Of hundreds of thousands of distinct CDR3 sequences detected, 25% to 30% appear once; the ten largest clones hold 0.89%. The sequencing sample was made of blood, either unsorted or a sorted T cell fraction (not recorded which). The receptors come from a male donor with ankylosing spondylitis. CDR3s include the opening cysteine and the closing phenylalanine or tryptophan. A D gene is named only where the DNA matches it firmly. Size is stated for part of the rows, as once, few or many counts, or as a class when the clone is expanded.

v_gene	abundance	j_gene	d_gene	len	CDR3aa	CDR3nt
TRBV20-1	NA	TRBJ2-5	NA	14	CSARDLRGRETQYF	TGCAGTGCTCGGGACTTGAGGGGCCGGGAGACCCAGTACTTC
TRBV5-5	few	TRBJ1-6	TRBD1	17	CASSWGQILGYNSPLHF	TGTGCCAGCAGCTGGGGACAGATTCTGGGATATAATTCACCCCTCCACTTT
TRBV20-1	NA	TRBJ2-1	NA	13	CSAREGLLNEQFF	TGCAGTGCTAGAGAGGGACTCCTGAATGAGCAGTTCTTC
TRBV7-9	few	TRBJ2-5	TRBD2	17	CASSLPRASGAQETQYF	TGTGCCAGCAGCTTACCCCGGGCTAGCGGGGCACAAGAGACCCAGTACTTC
TRBV3-1	NA	TRBJ2-7	TRBD2	15	CASSRGTSLPYEQYF	TGTGCCAGCAGCCGTGGGACTAGCCTCCCCTACGAGCAGTACTTC
TRBV3-1	NA	TRBJ2-5	NA	15	CASSPPEGGLETQYF	TGTGCCAGCAGCCCTCCGGAGGGAGGATTGGAGACCCAGTACTTC
TRBV3-1	NA	TRBJ2-6	NA	14	CASRDTEGANVLTF	TGTGCCAGCAGGGACACGGAAGGGGCCAACGTCCTGACTTTC
TRBV14	NA	TRBJ1-1	NA	15	CACSQRRAMNTEAFF	TGTGCCTGCAGCCAACGGCGGGCTATGAACACTGAAGCTTTCTTT
TRBV5-6	NA	TRBJ2-7	NA	13	CANPGNSTYEQYF	TGTGCCAACCCCGGCAACTCTACCTACGAGCAGTACTTC
TRBV10-1	NA	TRBJ1-1	NA	14	CASSELDKRSKAFF	TGCGCCAGCAGTGAGTTGGACAAAAGAAGTAAAGCTTTCTTT
TRBV6-1	NA	TRBJ2-1	TRBD1	16	CASSEALGQGSNEQFF	TGTGCCAGCAGTGAAGCGCTGGGACAGGGGTCAAATGAGCAGTTCTTC
TRBV5-1	NA	TRBJ2-3	NA	16	CASSLERQGHTDTQYF	TGCGCCAGCAGCTTGGAGAGGCAGGGACACACAGATACGCAGTATTTT
TRBV29-1	NA	TRBJ2-3	NA	15	CSVYPLGGWADTQYF	TGCAGCGTTTACCCCCTCGGCGGTTGGGCAGATACGCAGTATTTT
TRBV20-1	NA	TRBJ1-5	NA	13	CSARGHFNQPQHF	TGCAGTGCTAGAGGACACTTCAATCAGCCCCAGCATTTT
TRBV29-1	NA	TRBJ2-1	TRBD2	15	CSVERGTSLRNEQFF	TGCAGCGTTGAAAGAGGGACTAGCCTACGCAATGAGCAGTTCTTC
TRBV3-1	NA	TRBJ2-2	NA	16	CASSPHAVMNTGELFF	TGTGCCAGCAGCCCCCACGCCGTTATGAACACCGGGGAGCTGTTTTTT
TRBV11-2	once	TRBJ1-6	NA	16	CASSSPQAYNNSPLHF	TGTGCCAGCAGCTCCCCTCAGGCATACAATAATTCACCCCTCCACTTT
TRBV20-1	NA	TRBJ2-7	TRBD2	16	CSARDEAGRGAYEQYF	TGCAGTGCTAGAGATGAGGCCGGGAGGGGCGCCTACGAGCAGTACTTC
TRBV20-1	few	TRBJ2-3	NA	15	CSARGAKGSPDTQYF	TGCAGTGCCCGAGGGGCCAAAGGCAGCCCAGATACGCAGTATTTT
TRBV9	few	TRBJ1-1	TRBD1	16	CASSATPGQGETEAFF	TGTGCCAGCAGCGCCACACCGGGACAGGGTGAAACTGAAGCTTTCTTT
TRBV20-1	few	TRBJ2-1	TRBD2	15	CSARDAVAGGPSQFF	TGCAGTGCTAGAGATGCGGTAGCGGGAGGGCCGTCGCAGTTCTTC
TRBV25-1	NA	TRBJ2-1	TRBD2	15	CASSVAGGWRIEQFF	TGTGCCAGCAGTGTAGCGGGAGGGTGGAGGATTGAGCAGTTCTTC
TRBV7-2	few	TRBJ2-3	NA	14	CASSFMGDTDTQYF	TGTGCCAGCAGCTTCATGGGGGACACAGATACGCAGTATTTT
TRBV12-3/TRBV12-4	once	TRBJ1-1	NA	14	CASSLGGSDTEAFF	TGTGCCAGCAGTCTGGGGGGTTCTGACACTGAAGCTTTCTTT
TRBV27	few	TRBJ2-3	TRBD2	16	CASSESLAGVSDTQYF	TGTGCCAGCAGCGAGTCCTTAGCGGGAGTTTCAGATACGCAGTATTTT
TRBV5-1	NA	TRBJ2-3	NA	16	CASSLAAGRMTDTQYF	TGCGCCAGCAGCTTGGCCGCAGGGAGGATGACAGATACGCAGTATTTT
TRBV12-5	few	TRBJ1-4	NA	16	CASGLGDSATNEKLFF	TGTGCTAGTGGTTTGGGAGACAGTGCAACTAATGAAAAACTGTTTTTT
TRBV12-3/TRBV12-4	NA	TRBJ2-2	TRBD1	15	CASSPRTGPTGELFF	TGTGCCAGCAGTCCCAGGACAGGGCCCACCGGGGAGCTGTTTTTT
TRBV10-3	NA	TRBJ1-1	TRBD1	15	CAISDPDRANTEAFF	TGTGCCATCAGTGACCCGGACAGGGCGAACACTGAAGCTTTCTTT
TRBV7-9	few	TRBJ2-7	NA	15	CASSPSRHESYEQYF	TGTGCCAGCAGCCCATCCCGACACGAGTCCTACGAGCAGTACTTC
TRBV7-2	NA	TRBJ2-3	NA	14	CASSPYGPSDTQYF	TGTGCCAGCAGCCCCTATGGCCCTTCGGATACGCAGTATTTT
TRBV27	NA	TRBJ2-5	NA	15	CASSSPGGGRETQYF	TGTGCCAGCAGCAGCCCCGGAGGGGGGCGGGAGACCCAGTACTTC
TRBV4-1	few	TRBJ1-1	NA	15	CASSQDGRGNTEAFF	TGCGCCAGCAGCCAAGATGGCAGGGGGAACACTGAAGCTTTCTTT
TRBV7-9	many	TRBJ2-7	NA	13	CASSWGSGYEQYF	TGTGCCAGCAGCTGGGGGAGCGGCTACGAGCAGTACTTC
TRBV5-1	NA	TRBJ1-2	TRBD1	15	CASSFQRDRDGGYTF	TGCGCCAGCAGCTTCCAGCGGGACAGGGATGGTGGCTACACCTTC
TRBV5-4	NA	TRBJ2-1	TRBD1	15	CASSHTGTGINEQFF	TGTGCCAGCAGCCATACCGGGACAGGGATAAATGAGCAGTTCTTC
TRBV10-1	NA	TRBJ2-5	NA	16	CASSESPGAYQETQYF	TGCGCCAGCAGTGAGTCGCCAGGGGCCTACCAAGAGACCCAGTACTTC
TRBV18	few	TRBJ2-2	TRBD2	17	CASSPLNGRTNTGELFF	TGTGCCAGCTCACCACTTAACGGGAGGACCAACACCGGGGAGCTGTTTTTT
TRBV5-6	NA	TRBJ1-2	NA	14	CASSRRGGNYGYTF	TGTGCCAGCAGCCGACGGGGAGGGAACTATGGCTACACCTTC
TRBV29-1	few	TRBJ2-3	NA	12	CSVEDPADTQYF	TGCAGCGTTGAAGATCCGGCAGATACGCAGTATTTT
TRBV5-1	once	TRBJ1-2	NA	12	CASRTANYGYTF	TGCGCCAGCAGGACGGCTAACTATGGCTACACCTTC
TRBV29-1	NA	TRBJ2-1	NA	14	CSVLWGRAVGEQFF	TGCAGCGTTCTCTGGGGGCGGGCGGTTGGGGAGCAGTTCTTC
TRBV7-6	few	TRBJ1-1	TRBD1	15	CASSPVTGGNTEAFF	TGTGCCAGCAGCCCGGTGACAGGGGGAAACACTGAAGCTTTCTTT
TRBV6-1	NA	TRBJ2-5	NA	14	CASRGVGRQETQYF	TGTGCCAGCAGGGGGGTGGGCAGACAAGAGACCCAGTACTTC
TRBV7-2	NA	TRBJ1-1	NA	12	CASNTGYTEAFF	TGTGCCAGCAATACAGGGTACACTGAAGCTTTCTTT
TRBV6-1	NA	TRBJ2-1	TRBD2	15	CASSGAGGLYNEQFF	TGTGCCAGCAGTGGAGCGGGAGGGCTTTACAATGAGCAGTTCTTC
TRBV20-1	NA	TRBJ1-1	NA	10	CSAANTEAFF	TGCAGTGCGGCGAACACTGAAGCTTTCTTT
TRBV29-1	NA	TRBJ2-3	NA	15	CSVGGGQTPSDTQYF	TGCAGCGTTGGGGGTGGCCAAACCCCTTCTGATACGCAGTATTTT